There are a few counts of the clone carrying this T cell receptor (beta chain). Its antigen is unidentified. Time point in this sample: patch test 1, 2 weeks after DPC sensitization. Indicated treatment: therapeutic diphenylcyclopropenone sensitization with weekly scalp DPC. Participating donors were patients with alopecia, aged 18 to 70 years, considered appropriate candidates for DPC. These data originate in a study of human T cells and chemical hapten exposure. Overall study context: Investigators sensitized about 2 cm by about 2 cm of upper inner arm skin with 2% DPC.

The length of the CDR3 is 14 residues. J gave up 10 bases and V 4 bases, and 8 bases lay outside the gene matches. From germline, CDR1 is LNHNV and CDR2 YYDKDF (reference sequence). Study-level findings and limits: Counts of TCRs above 1 in 1000 frequency stayed unchanged with DPC sensitization. Alopecia in the donors means their immune response may deviate from healthy people's.

TCRdb itself ran the RACE reads through MiXCR, one entry per CDR3 protein. The sample shows about 110,000 distinct CDR3 sequences, 9.5% to 11% of them seen only once. This sequence joins TRBV15 and TRBJ2-1; 9 bases agree with TRBD1. Sequenced material: whole blood, taken in connection with sensitization to the hapten diphenylcyclopropenone (DPC). The receptor was derived from a woman in her thirties or forties with alopecia areata. Some clones in this sample may be carry-over from other donors' samples. CDR3 sequence (DNA): TGTGCCACCAGCACGGGACAGGGAGTTAGGGAGCAGTTCTTC. Protein product: CATSTGQGVREQFF. Supplemented by reference TRBV15 and TRBJ2-1, the full variable domain reads DAMVIQNPRYQVTQFGKPVTLSCSQTLNHNVMYWYQQKSSQAPKLLFHYYDKDFNNEADTPDNFQSRRPNTSFCFLDIRSPGLGDTAMYLCATSTGQGVREQFFGPGTRLTVL.